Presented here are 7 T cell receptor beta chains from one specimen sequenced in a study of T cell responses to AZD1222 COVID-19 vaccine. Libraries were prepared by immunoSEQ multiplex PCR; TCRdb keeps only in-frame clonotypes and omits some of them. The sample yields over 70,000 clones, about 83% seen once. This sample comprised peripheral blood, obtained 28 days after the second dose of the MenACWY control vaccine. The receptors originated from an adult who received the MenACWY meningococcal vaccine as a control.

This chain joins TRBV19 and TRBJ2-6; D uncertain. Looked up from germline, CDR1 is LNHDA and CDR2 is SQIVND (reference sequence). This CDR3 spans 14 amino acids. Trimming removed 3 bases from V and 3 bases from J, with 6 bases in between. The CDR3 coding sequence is TGTGCCAGTAGTATTCCTAGTGGGGCCAACGTCCTGACTTTC. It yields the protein CASSIPSGANVLTF.

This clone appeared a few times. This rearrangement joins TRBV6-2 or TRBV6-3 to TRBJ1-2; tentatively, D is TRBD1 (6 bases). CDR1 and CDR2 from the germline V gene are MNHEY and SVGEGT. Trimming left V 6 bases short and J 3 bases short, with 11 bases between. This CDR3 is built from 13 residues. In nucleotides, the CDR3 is TGTGCCAGCAGCCCACAGGGATACTATGGCTACACCTTC. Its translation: CASSPQGYYGYTF.

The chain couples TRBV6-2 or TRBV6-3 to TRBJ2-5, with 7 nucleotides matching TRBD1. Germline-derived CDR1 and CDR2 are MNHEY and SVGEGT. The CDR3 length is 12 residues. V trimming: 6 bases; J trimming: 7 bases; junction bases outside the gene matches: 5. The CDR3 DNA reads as TGTGCCAGCAGCGCACAGGGGCGGACCCAGTACTTC. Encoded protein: CASSAQGRTQYF.

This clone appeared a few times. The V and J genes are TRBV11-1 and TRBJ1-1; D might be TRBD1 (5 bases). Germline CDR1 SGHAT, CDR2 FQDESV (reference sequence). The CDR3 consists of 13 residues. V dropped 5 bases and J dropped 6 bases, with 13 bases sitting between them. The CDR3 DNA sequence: TGTGCCAGCAGCCCCACAGGTGGTGCTGAAGCTTTCTTT. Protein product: CASSPTGGAEAFF.

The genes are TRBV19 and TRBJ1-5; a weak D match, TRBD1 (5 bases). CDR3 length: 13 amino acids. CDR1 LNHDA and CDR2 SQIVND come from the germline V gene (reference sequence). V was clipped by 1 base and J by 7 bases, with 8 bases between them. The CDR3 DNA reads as TGTGCCAGTAGTATAGGTTGGGACCAGCCCCAGCATTTT. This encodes CASSIGWDQPQHF.

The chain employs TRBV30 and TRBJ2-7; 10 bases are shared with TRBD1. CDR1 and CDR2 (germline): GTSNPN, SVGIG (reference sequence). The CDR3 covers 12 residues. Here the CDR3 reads CAAPTGGGEQYF. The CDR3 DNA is TGTGCGGCACCGACAGGGGGCGGCGAGCAGTACTTC.

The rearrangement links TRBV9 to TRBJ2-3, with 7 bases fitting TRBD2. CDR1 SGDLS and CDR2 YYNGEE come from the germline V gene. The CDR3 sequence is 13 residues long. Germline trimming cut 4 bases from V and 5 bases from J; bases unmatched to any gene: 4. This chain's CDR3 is CASSLGGIDTQYF. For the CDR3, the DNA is TGTGCCAGCAGCCTCGGGGGGATAGATACGCAGTATTTT.